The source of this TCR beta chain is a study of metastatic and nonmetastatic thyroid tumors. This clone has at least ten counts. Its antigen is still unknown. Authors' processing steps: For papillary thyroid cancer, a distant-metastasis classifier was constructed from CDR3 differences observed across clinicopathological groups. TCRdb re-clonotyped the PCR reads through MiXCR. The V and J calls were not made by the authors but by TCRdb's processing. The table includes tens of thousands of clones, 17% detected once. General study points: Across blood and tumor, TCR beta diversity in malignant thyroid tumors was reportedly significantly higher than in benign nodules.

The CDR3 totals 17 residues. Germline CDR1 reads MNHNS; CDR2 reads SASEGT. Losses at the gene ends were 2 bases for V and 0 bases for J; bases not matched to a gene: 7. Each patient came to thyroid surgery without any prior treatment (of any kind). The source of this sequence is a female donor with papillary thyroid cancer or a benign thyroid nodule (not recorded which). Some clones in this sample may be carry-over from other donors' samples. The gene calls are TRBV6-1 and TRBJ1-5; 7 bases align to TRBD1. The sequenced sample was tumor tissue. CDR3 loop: CASSELWDSSSNQPQHF. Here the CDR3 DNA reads TGTGCCAGCAGTGAATTGTGGGACAGCAGTAGCAATCAGCCCCAGCATTTT.